This TCR beta chain was identified in a study of shared clonotypes between healthy human individuals. General observations from the study: Investigators collected only blood, and repertoires in tissues likely differ.

V was shortened by 0 bases and J by 2 bases, with 6 bases between the two germline ends. CDR1 and CDR2 from the germline V gene are SGHRS and YFSETQ. CDR3 length: 15 amino acids. Genomic DNA from each subset was divided evenly over several immunoSEQ plates. Per the original data handling: ImmunoSEQ supplied junction-only sequences lacking quality scores, so filtering was different. Using immunoSEQ multiplex PCR, the repertoire was profiled, and TCRdb retains in-frame clones only, with some absent. V and J calls plus clone size are reproduced from that table; the DNA served to infer D and trimming. The sample yields about half a million clones, about 72% seen once. This clone was counted at least ten times. What it binds is not known.

The chain employs TRBV5-1 and TRBJ2-6; the D is unclear. The clonotype originates from a woman aged 40 to 50 in good health. Some clones in this sample may be carry-over from other donors' samples. Sequenced: PBMCs. The CDR3 sequence: CASSLGGTGANVLTF. The CDR3 region has the DNA TGCGCCAGCAGCTTGGGTGGGACTGGGGCCAACGTCCTGACTTTC.